The 20 T cell receptor beta chains given below trace back to one sample, sequenced in a study of T-cell reconstitution after alpha-beta-depleted transplantation in children. Unique molecular identifiers featured in how the TCRbeta library was prepared. TCRdb re-called the PCR reads with MiXCR, one entry per CDR3 protein. The repertoire has 300,000 to 350,000 distinct CDR3 sequences, around 15% of them found once; the top ten carry just over 40%. The specimen was PBMCs, mostly from graft donor cells, collected 360 days after TCRalphabeta/CD19-depleted stem cell transplant. The receptors were gathered from a male patient between 2 and 10 years old who had a stem cell transplant for acute lymphoblastic leukemia, so the T cells may come from the graft donor.

This rearrangement joins TRBV28 to TRBJ1-5; 8 bases match TRBD1. Germline CDR1 reads MDHEN; CDR2 reads SYDVKM. The length of the CDR3 is 16 residues. The J segment lost 5 bases and the V segment lost 1 base, leaving 7 bases of the junction unmatched. The CDR3 bases are TGTGCCAGCAGTTTATTAGTCCCAGGGGGCGATCAGCCCCAGCATTTT. It encodes CASSLLVPGGDQPQHF.

This clonotype was counted between two and nine times. This rearrangement joins TRBV20-1 to TRBJ2-7; TRBD2 aligns across 9 bases. The germline CDR1 and CDR2 sequences are DFQATT and SNEGSKA (reference sequence). CDR3 size: 14 residues. The V and J ends lost 5 bases and 5 bases, in that order; junction bases with no gene match: 10. CDR3 sequence: CSASRSGSGNEQYF. The CDR3 DNA sequence: TGCAGTGCTTCCCGTAGCGGGAGCGGTAACGAGCAGTACTTC.

The CDR3 spells CASSLVAGGRNEQFF. The CDR3 bases are TGTGCCAGCAGCTTAGTAGCGGGAGGTAGGAATGAGCAGTTCTTC. This chain joins TRBV7-9 and TRBJ2-1, with 10 bases lining up with TRBD2. The CDR3 is 15 residues long. With 1 base clipped from V and 7 bases from J, the junction kept 4 bases outside the gene matches. Germline values: CDR1 SEHNR, CDR2 FQNEAQ (reference sequence).

This clonotype was seen only a few times. This chain links TRBV28 with TRBJ2-7; TRBD2 matches 9 bases. The CDR3 length is 15 residues. The J segment lost 4 bases and the V segment lost 6 bases, leaving 10 bases of the junction unmatched. Germline assignment: CDR1 MDHEN and CDR2 SYDVKM. CDR3 sequence reads: CASSLALAGQYEQYF. The CDR3 region has the DNA TGTGCCAGCAGCTTGGCCCTAGCGGGACAATACGAGCAGTACTTC. Together with reference TRBV28 and TRBJ2-7, the CDR3 gives the full variable domain: DVKVTQSSRYLVKRTGEKVFLECVQDMDHENMFWYRQDPGLGLRLIYFSYDVKMKEKGDIPEGYSVSREKKERFSLILESASTNQTSMYLCASSLALAGQYEQYFGPGTRLTVT.

This clonotype was observed a handful of times. The chain combines TRBV9 with TRBJ2-3; D is possibly TRBD1 or TRBD2 (5 bases each). V was cut by 0 bases and J by 4 bases, with 12 bases left in between. CDR1 is SGDLS, CDR2 YYNGEE, per germline. The CDR3 has 15 residues. CDR3 DNA: TGTGCCAGCAGCGTAGGGGTCGGGACCTCAGATACGCAGTATTTT. Protein product: CASSVGVGTSDTQYF.

The gene calls are TRBV12-3 or TRBV12-4 and TRBJ1-3; no clear D. The CDR3 is 17 amino acids. V dropped 4 bases and J dropped 3 bases, with 19 bases sitting between them. The CDR3 protein is CASSSLLLAAGGNTIYF. The CDR3 DNA follows: TGTGCCAGCAGTTCATTACTGCTAGCGGCTGGTGGAAACACCATATATTTT.

This clonotype came up a few times. The chain combines TRBV12-3 or TRBV12-4 with TRBJ2-1; D gene unclear. This CDR3 comprises 12 residues. Trimming left V 4 bases short and J 11 bases short, with 12 bases between. The CDR3 sequence is CASSSRIVQQFF. CDR3 coding DNA: TGTGCCAGCAGTTCGAGGATAGTCCAGCAGTTCTTC.

The CDR3 sequence: CAISESRVSLHF. CDR3 bases: TGTGCCATCAGTGAGTCCCGGGTTTCCCTCCACTTT. J is TRBJ1-6 and V is TRBV10-3, with D unclear. From germline, CDR1 is ENHRY and CDR2 SYGVKD. The V and J ends lost 0 bases and 14 bases respectively, with 8 bases between them. The CDR3 is made up of 12 amino acids.

This clonotype showed up just a few times. A junction boundary mismatches the germline segment, possibly from a read error. The genes are TRBV7-7 and TRBJ2-7, with no clear D. CDR1 is SSHAT, CDR2 FNYEAQ, per germline (reference sequence). This CDR3 region has 11 residues. The DNA for the CDR3 is TGTGCTAGCAGCTCCCTCCCCGAGCAGTACTTC. This translates into CASSSLPEQYF. Complete variable domain (other parts from reference TRBV7-7 and TRBJ2-7): GAGVSQSPRYKVTKRGQDVTLRCDPISSHATLYWYQQALGQGPEFLTYFNYEAQPDKSGLPSDRFSAERPEGSISTLTIQRTEQRDSAMYRCASSSLPEQYFGPGTRLTVT.

This clonotype was seen a few times. The chain has TRBV12-3 or TRBV12-4 and TRBJ2-1; 8 bases agree with TRBD2. The V and J ends lost 3 bases and 7 bases, in that order; junction bases with no gene match: 11. CDR3 length: 16 amino acids. CDR3 nucleotide sequence: TGTGCCAGCAGTTTGGTGAGGCGGGAGGTGAGAAATGAGCAGTTCTTC. Translation: CASSLVRREVRNEQFF.

In its sample, this clonotype was seen a few times. V gene TRBV28 combines with J gene TRBJ1-5; D call uncertain. The CDR3 is 16 residues long. Germline loops: CDR1 MDHEN, CDR2 SYDVKM. Trimming removed 4 bases from V and 1 base from J, with 14 bases in between. CDR3 in DNA: TGTGCCAGCAGTTACTTAAGGAGGTTGAGCAATCAGCCCCAGCATTTT. Amino acids: CASSYLRRLSNQPQHF.

This clonotype was detected only a few times. The CDR3 DNA reads TGTGCCAGCAGTTTAGAGACCAACAGTAACACCGGGGAGCTGTTTTTT. Protein sequence: CASSLETNSNTGELFF. The J gene is TRBJ2-2, the V gene TRBV28; no clear D gene. The germline V and J ends were trimmed by 2 bases and 2 bases, with 12 bases remaining between them. The CDR3 is 16 residues long. From germline, CDR1 is MDHEN and CDR2 SYDVKM.

The genes are TRBV20-1 and TRBJ1-1; 9 positions match TRBD1. Germline CDR1 and CDR2: DFQATT and SNEGSKA (reference sequence). Trimming at V came to 4 bases and at J to 5 bases, leaving 8 bases not matched to a gene. The length of the CDR3 is 14 residues. CDR3: CSAIDGTGRTEAFF. CDR3 bases: TGCAGTGCTATTGACGGGACAGGGCGTACTGAAGCTTTCTTT.

Ten or more counts support this clonotype. The gene calls are TRBV4-1 and TRBJ2-5; D ambiguous. The CDR3 totals 15 residues. V shed 1 base and J shed 5 bases, with 14 bases lying between them. The V gene's germline CDR1 is MGHRA and CDR2 YSYEKL. CDR3 loop: CASSQGELLGETQYF. The CDR3 region has the DNA TGCGCCAGCAGCCAAGGGGAATTATTAGGGGAGACCCAGTACTTC.

CDR3 DNA sequence: TGTGCCAGTAGTATCAGGGGAGCCGAGGAGCAGTACTTC. It translates to CASSIRGAEEQYF. The gene calls are TRBV19 and TRBJ2-7, with D perhaps matching TRBD1 (6 bases). From germline, CDR1 is LNHDA and CDR2 SQIVND (reference sequence). V shed 3 bases and J shed 7 bases, with 13 bases lying between them. The CDR3 covers 13 residues.

This clonotype was observed at least ten times. This rearrangement joins TRBV29-1 to TRBJ2-2, with TRBD2 identical over 15 bases. The CDR3 sequence is 16 residues long. From germline, CDR1 is SQVTM and CDR2 ANQGSEA. Trimming at V came to 4 bases and at J to 3 bases, leaving 3 bases not matched to a gene. CDR3 amino acids: CSVGGLAGGDTGELFF. CDR3 sequence (DNA): TGCAGCGTTGGCGGACTAGCGGGAGGGGACACCGGGGAGCTGTTTTTT.

This clonotype occurred a few times. V gene TRBV20-1 combines with J gene TRBJ2-7; 10 positions match TRBD1. The CDR3 totals 15 residues. The V gene end was trimmed by 6 bases and the J gene end by 0 bases; junction bases not matched to a gene: 8. Germline loops: CDR1 DFQATT, CDR2 SNEGSKA (reference sequence). For the CDR3, the DNA is TGCAGTGCCACACCCGGGACAGGGGCCTCCTACGAGCAGTACTTC. Protein product: CSATPGTGASYEQYF.

This clonotype was seen only a few times. The V gene is TRBV24-1, the J gene TRBJ2-7; no firm D call. Germline-derived CDR1 and CDR2 are KGHDR and SFDVKD. V lost 9 bases and J 2 bases, leaving 13 bases between the germline ends. The CDR3 is 13 residues long. CDR3 in DNA: TGTGCCACCGACAAGTATGGGGCCTACGAGCAGTACTTC. Protein sequence: CATDKYGAYEQYF.

This clonotype was seen more than once but under ten times. V gene TRBV3-1 combines with J gene TRBJ2-5, with D tentatively TRBD1 (6 bases). The CDR3 is made up of 13 amino acids. Trimming took off 3 bases at V and 5 bases at J, with 10 bases between the two ends. Germline CDR1 and CDR2: LGHDT and YNNKEL (reference sequence). CDR3 nucleotides: TGTGCCAGCAGCCACTGGGGGCCCGAGACCCAGTACTTC. Protein: CASSHWGPETQYF.

This clonotype was picked up a small number of times. The CDR3 coding sequence is TGTGCCAGCAGAGACATCAGGACCCAGTACTTC. Residues: CASRDIRTQYF. The V and J genes are TRBV12-3 or TRBV12-4 and TRBJ2-5; D is unresolved. V was trimmed by 6 bases and J by 7 bases, leaving 9 bases between them. The CDR3 has 11 residues.